Below are 4 T cell receptor beta chains sequenced from a single sample in a study of Ad26.COV2.S vaccination and SARS-CoV-2 variants (dated by TCRdb to about 2021). This specimen's treatment or condition label, per the study, means: about 20 received Ad26.COV2.S at low or high dose, single or two shots; 5 received placebo; per-sample allocation not given. Repertoires of vaccine and placebo recipients were sequenced from samples collected on day 63 after the first injection. Preparation of the library involved the immunoSEQ multiplex PCR assay. The table comes from immuneACCESS by way of TCRdb, which keeps in-frame sequences with V and J called. Part of the clones is missing from these tables; in studies checked, under half for an unresolved V gene and the rest for unknown reasons. Within this sample are hundreds of thousands of clones, with more than 80% of them counted one time only. The leading ten clones occupy over 1.3% of the sample.

The sample here was peripheral blood, taken in a trial of Ad26.COV2.S vaccine versus placebo. The receptors derive from a person aged 18-60 years who received the Ad26.COV2.S COVID-19 vaccine or a placebo.

In DNA form, the CDR3 reads TGTGCCAGCAGCCCTTGGACAGGATCAACCTATGGCTACACCTTC. Translating gives CASSPWTGSTYGYTF. The V call is TRBV14, the J call TRBJ1-2, with TRBD1 identical over 7 bases. The CDR3 runs to 15 residues. V was clipped by 4 bases and J by 4 bases; unmatched bases: 9. Looked up from germline, CDR1 is SGHDN and CDR2 is FVKESK.

The rearrangement joins TRBV5-1 to TRBJ2-2; 8 bases are shared with TRBD1. Per germline, CDR1 SGHRS and CDR2 YFSETQ. V was clipped by 4 bases and J by 3 bases; unmatched bases: 5. There are 15 residues in the CDR3. As DNA, the CDR3 is TGCGCCAGCAGCCTAGGGACAGGCGACACCGGGGAGCTGTTTTTT. It translates to CASSLGTGDTGELFF.

The chain uses TRBV6-2 or TRBV6-3 and TRBJ2-3; D perhaps matches TRBD1 (5 bases). Germline loops: CDR1 MNHEY, CDR2 SVGEGT. The length of the CDR3 is 12 residues. V was clipped by 5 bases and J by 4 bases, with 7 bases between them. As DNA, the CDR3 is TGTGCCAGCAGTCCGACAGCAGATACGCAGTATTTT. It translates to CASSPTADTQYF.

The rearrangement links TRBV10-3 to TRBJ2-7; TRBD1 matches at 8 bases. The CDR3 loop spans 15 amino acids. The V gene end was trimmed by 5 bases and the J gene end by 5 bases; junction bases not matched to a gene: 11. Germline V gene data show CDR1 as ENHRY and CDR2 as SYGVKD. The CDR3 is CAISHDRDRYNEQYF. Here the CDR3 DNA reads TGTGCCATCAGTCATGACAGGGACAGGTACAACGAGCAGTACTTC.